This TCR beta chain was captured in a study of OX40 agonist ivuxolimab in advanced cancers. The CDR3 has 14 amino acids. Per germline, CDR1 SGHKS and CDR2 YYEKEE (reference sequence). Trimming took off 0 bases at V and 0 bases at J, with 6 bases between the two ends. Clones were sequenced by immunoSEQ multiplex PCR, and TCRdb holds only the in-frame ones, with some missing. This sample carries about 100,000 clones, roughly 90% of them seen once, and the ten largest clones take more than 5.5%. The V and J genes are TRBV5-5 and TRBJ1-1; D unresolved. The starting material was CD4+ or CD8+ T cells sorted from blood, obtained in a trial of the OX40 agonist ivuxolimab. This clonotype was sampled from an adult with an advanced solid tumor such as melanoma, head and neck, liver or kidney cancer. The CDR3 region is CASSLGGLNTEAFF. DNA of the CDR3: TGTGCCAGCAGCTTGGGAGGGCTGAACACTGAAGCTTTCTTT. The entire variable domain, with the rest obtained from reference TRBV5-5 and TRBJ1-1, is as follows: DAGVTQSPTHLIKTRGQQVTLRCSPISGHKSVSWYQQVLGQGPQFIFQYYEKEERGRGNFPDRFSARQFPNYSSELNVNALLLGDSALYLCASSLGGLNTEAFFGQGTRLTVV.